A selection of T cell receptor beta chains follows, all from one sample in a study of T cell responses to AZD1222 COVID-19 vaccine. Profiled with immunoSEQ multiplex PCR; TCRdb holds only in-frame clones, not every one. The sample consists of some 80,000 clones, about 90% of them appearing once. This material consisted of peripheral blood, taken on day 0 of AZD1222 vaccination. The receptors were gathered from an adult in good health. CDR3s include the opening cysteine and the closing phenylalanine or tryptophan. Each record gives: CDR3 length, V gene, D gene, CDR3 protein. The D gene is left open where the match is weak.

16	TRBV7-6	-	CASSLAFQRAQETQYF
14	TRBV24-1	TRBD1	CATSALGTEGTQYF
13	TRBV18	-	CASSPPVGEGYTF
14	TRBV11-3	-	CASSLESGSETQYF
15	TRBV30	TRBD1	CACWTGRGSGNTIYF
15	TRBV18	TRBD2	CASSPYSGGADEQFF
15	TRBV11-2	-	CASSPVLSSTDTQYF
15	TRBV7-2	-	CASSSQGLQSYGYTF
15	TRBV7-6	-	CASSPYGIGDTEAFF
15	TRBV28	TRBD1	CASSPHTGEGEKLFF
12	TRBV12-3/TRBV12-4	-	CASSWDGLEQYF
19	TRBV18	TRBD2	CASSPQNSGGARTKNIQYF
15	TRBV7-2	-	CASSLVATNTGELFF
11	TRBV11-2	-	CASSFLYEQYF
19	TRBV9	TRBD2	CASSVGATSGGANTGELFF
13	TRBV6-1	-	CASRDGVTYEQYF
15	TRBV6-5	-	CASTPRGTGANVLTF
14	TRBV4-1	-	CASSQVEKGYEQFF
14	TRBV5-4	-	CASSLGQRNTEAFF
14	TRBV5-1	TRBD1	CASSLSQGVNEQYF
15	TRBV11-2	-	CASSPTEMGTGELFF
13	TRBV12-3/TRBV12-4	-	CASSLGVNTEAFF
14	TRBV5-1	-	CASSLGGVTDTQYF
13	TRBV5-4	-	CASSIPRGPGYTF
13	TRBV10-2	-	CASSEDSNSPLHF
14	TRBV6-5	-	CASSRTAGTYEQYF
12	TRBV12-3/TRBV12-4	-	CASSLVGSPLHF
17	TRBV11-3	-	CASSRGVAGTNYNEQFF
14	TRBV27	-	CASSLSPQGEKLFF
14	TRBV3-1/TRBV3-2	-	CASSQDWSTDTQYF
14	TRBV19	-	CASSRGLTTDTQYF
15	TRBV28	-	CASRLTGHGDTEAFF
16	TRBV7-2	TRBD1	CASSSWTGGSNQPQHF
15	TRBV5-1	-	CASSLAARENYGYTF
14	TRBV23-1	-	CASSFRKSSRPQHF
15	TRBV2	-	CASSEARTAGNTIYF
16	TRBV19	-	CASSIWEVHSAYGYTF
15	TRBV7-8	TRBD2	CASSRQAGVSGELFF
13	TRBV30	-	CAWSTKPNTEAFF
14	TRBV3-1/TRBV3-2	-	CASSPSSANEKLFF
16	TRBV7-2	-	CASSQMDGSSGNTIYF
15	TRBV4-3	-	CASSQGGGGVWEQYF
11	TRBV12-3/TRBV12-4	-	CASSLVETQYF
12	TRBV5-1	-	CASSSGQGKLFF
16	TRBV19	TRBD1	CASSIDGTGAYSPLHF
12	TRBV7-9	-	CASSLVTNEQFF